A single sample gave rise to the 23 T cell receptor beta chains below, sequenced in a study of cytomegalovirus exposure and HLA in healthy donors. With 60 Vbeta and 13 Jbeta primers, the PCR was carried out. Measured with immunoSEQ multiplex PCR; TCRdb has only the in-frame clones, and not every one. The sample's table shows more than 65,000 clones. Sequencing used PBMCs. The receptor set was obtained from a man aged 40-49 years in good health and CMV-seronegative.

The chain combines TRBV5-1 with TRBJ2-2; TRBD2 matches at 9 bases. Germline values: CDR1 SGHRS, CDR2 YFSETQ. Trimming at V came to 0 bases and at J to 7 bases, leaving 4 bases not matched to a gene. The CDR3 loop spans 15 amino acids. DNA of the CDR3: TGCGCCAGCAGCTTGGGAGCGGGGGGTCACGGGGAGCTGTTTTTT. Residues: CASSLGAGGHGELFF.

The J gene is TRBJ2-2, the V gene TRBV7-9, with D perhaps matching TRBD2 (5 bases). CDR1 SEHNR and CDR2 FQNEAQ come from the germline V gene (reference sequence). This CDR3 has 14 amino acids. Trimming pared 0 bases from V and 4 bases from J, leaving 6 bases between. In nucleotides, the CDR3 is TGTGCCAGCAGCTTAGCTGCGGGCACCGGGGAGCTGTTTTTT. Encoded protein: CASSLAAGTGELFF.

The V call is TRBV7-2, the J call TRBJ2-7; tentative D call: TRBD2 (5 bases). Germline V lookup: CDR1 SGHTA, CDR2 FQGNSA. V was cut by 3 bases and J by 5 bases, with 20 bases left in between. The CDR3 extends over 16 amino acids. CDR3 bases: TGTGCCAGCAGCTTGTCTCTCGGCGGGCCGCCCAACGAGCAGTACTTC. Translating gives CASSLSLGGPPNEQYF.

The rearrangement joins TRBV28 to TRBJ1-1, with a tentative D call TRBD1 (6 bases). The ends were cut back, 5 bases at V and 7 bases at J, with 20 bases in the middle. The CDR3 runs 15 residues. Per germline, CDR1 MDHEN and CDR2 SYDVKM. CDR3 residues: CASSEGVRARVEAFF. CDR3 bases: TGTGCCAGCAGTGAGGGGGTCAGGGCGAGGGTTGAAGCTTTCTTT.

This chain uses TRBV4-1 with TRBJ1-5, with 10 bases that match TRBD1. Germline loops: CDR1 MGHRA, CDR2 YSYEKL. This CDR3 region has 16 residues. J lost 3 bases, V lost 0 bases, and 2 bases had no gene match. The CDR3 DNA follows: TGCGCCAGCAGCCAAGAGGGGACAGGGGACAATCAGCCCCAGCATTTT. It yields the protein CASSQEGTGDNQPQHF.

The chain couples TRBV5-1 to TRBJ2-1; 9 nucleotides line up with TRBD1. With V trimmed by 4 bases and J by 10 bases, 12 bases remained unmatched. Germline V gene data show CDR1 as SGHRS and CDR2 as YFSETQ. The CDR3 covers 15 residues. CDR3 region: CASSLGDRAGEEQFF. CDR3 nucleotide sequence: TGCGCCAGCAGCCTCGGGGACAGGGCCGGGGAGGAGCAGTTCTTC.

The rearrangement joins TRBV27 to TRBJ2-1; D is ambiguous. The CDR3 has 13 amino acids. The germline gives CDR1 MNHEY, CDR2 SMNVEV (reference sequence). The germline V and J ends were trimmed by 1 base and 6 bases, with 7 bases remaining between them. The CDR3 coding sequence is TGTGCCAGCAGTTTATTCCGGAGCAATGAGCAGTTCTTC. Protein product: CASSLFRSNEQFF.

This chain joins TRBV5-6 and TRBJ2-1; the D gene is possibly TRBD2 (6 bases). CDR3 length equals 16 residues. Germline loops: CDR1 SGHDT, CDR2 YYEEEE. V lost 0 bases, J lost 6 bases, and 16 bases lay in between. Here the CDR3 reads CASSLAEWRDVNEQFF. CDR3 nucleotides: TGTGCCAGCAGCTTGGCCGAATGGAGGGATGTCAATGAGCAGTTCTTC.

CDR3 nucleotides: TGTGCCAGCAGCTCGGGAGGACAGGGTGGGGAGACCCAGTACTTC. Its translation: CASSSGGQGGETQYF. The chain combines TRBV7-3 with TRBJ2-5; D possibly corresponds to TRBD1 (8 bases). The V end was cut by 4 bases, the J end by 5 bases, with 17 bases between. CDR1 is SGHTA, CDR2 FQGTGA, per germline. The CDR3 is made up of 15 amino acids. The full variable domain, completed using reference TRBV7-3 and TRBJ2-5, is GAGVSQTPSNKVTEKGKYVELRCDPISGHTALYWYRQSLGQGPEFLIYFQGTGAADDSGLPNDRFFAVRPEGSVSTLKIQRTERGDSAVYLCASSSGGQGGETQYFGPGTRLLVL.

This sequence joins TRBV6-6 and TRBJ1-5; 8 bases align to TRBD1. This CDR3 comprises 15 residues. With V trimmed by 5 bases and J by 2 bases, 5 bases remained unmatched. Germline CDR1 reads MNHNY; CDR2 reads SVGAGI (reference sequence). The CDR3 protein is CASSRIQGGNQPQHF. The CDR3 DNA reads as TGTGCCAGCAGTCGAATACAGGGGGGCAATCAGCCCCAGCATTTT.

About this clone: Mismatch with germline at one junction end may stem from a read error. This chain links TRBV9 with TRBJ1-5; D uncertain. Germline V gene sequence: CDR1 SGDLS, CDR2 YYNGEE. CDR3 size: 14 residues. In nucleotides, the CDR3 is TGTGCCGGCAGCCCCGGGGTAGGAGATCAGCCCCAGCATTTT. Residues: CAGSPGVGDQPQHF.

The chain joins TRBV6-5 to TRBJ1-5, with D tentatively TRBD1 (6 bases). Trimming took 5 bases from V and 0 from J, leaving 8 bases between them. CDR1 is MNHEY and CDR2 is SVGAGI in the germline V gene. The length of the CDR3 is 14 residues. CDR3 coding DNA: TGTGCCAGCAGTCGGACAGATAGCAATCAGCCCCAGCATTTT. This gives the protein CASSRTDSNQPQHF.

V gene TRBV5-3 combines with J gene TRBJ1-5, with unresolved D. TRBV5-3 is designated an ORF whose function remains uncertain. The CDR3 totals 15 residues. Trimming removed 0 bases from V and 4 bases from J, with 11 bases in between. CDR3 nucleotides: TGTGCCAGAAGCTTGGTTGTCAGATATAATCAGCCCCAGCATTTT. It is translated as CARSLVVRYNQPQHF.

Concerning this clone: Different DNA sequences within this sample yield the same CDR3. The rearrangement uses TRBV7-6 and TRBJ1-1; D unclear. The CDR3 has 13 residues. CDR1 is SGHVS, CDR2 FNYEAQ, per germline. V lost 3 bases and J 1 base, leaving 6 bases between the germline ends. CDR3 sequence: CASSFRGNTEAFF. The CDR3 coding sequence is TGTGCCAGCAGCTTTCGAGGGAACACTGAAGCTTTCTTT. Looking up the rest from reference TRBV7-6 and TRBJ1-1 gives the full variable domain: GAGVSQSPRYKVTKRGQDVALRCDPISGHVSLYWYRQALGQGPEFLTYFNYEAQQDKSGLPNDRFSAERPEGSISTLTIQRTEQRDSAMYRCASSFRGNTEAFFGQGTRLTVV.

The chain is built from TRBV5-4 and TRBJ2-2, with a tentative D call TRBD1 (5 bases). The germline CDR1 and CDR2 sequences are SGHNT and YYREEE (reference sequence). With 4 bases removed from V and 1 base from J, the gap between germline ends came to 14 bases. The CDR3 is made up of 16 amino acids. The CDR3 spells CASSRSTDGNTGELFF. CDR3 coding DNA: TGTGCCAGCAGCCGGTCGACAGATGGGAACACCGGGGAGCTGTTTTTT. The complete variable domain, with remaining parts taken from reference TRBV5-4 and TRBJ2-2, reads ETGVTQSPTHLIKTRGQQVTLRCSSQSGHNTVSWYQQALGQGPQFIFQYYREEENGRGNFPPRFSGLQFPNYSSELNVNALELDDSALYLCASSRSTDGNTGELFFGEGSRLTVL.

The chain is built from TRBV6-4 and TRBJ2-7; 7 bases match TRBD1. The CDR3 has 11 residues. Germline lookup yields CDR1 MRHNA and CDR2 SNTAGT. J gave up 5 bases and V 11 bases, and 6 bases lay outside the gene matches. DNA for the CDR3: TGTGCCGGAGACAGGGCCCACGAGCAGTACTTC. Residues: CAGDRAHEQYF.

The J gene is TRBJ1-6, the V gene TRBV9; D is possibly TRBD1 (5 bases). This CDR3 has 15 residues. The V and J ends lost 4 bases and 10 bases respectively, with 18 bases between them. CDR1 SGDLS and CDR2 YYNGEE come from the germline V gene. CDR3 loop: CASSNKIGEGSPLHF. The CDR3 DNA is TGTGCCAGCAGCAATAAGATAGGGGAAGGATCACCCCTCCACTTT.

The CDR3 reads CASSIDRGEKLFF. The CDR3 DNA reads TGTGCCAGTAGTATAGATCGGGGTGAAAAACTGTTTTTT. This chain connects TRBV19 to TRBJ1-4; D remains unclear. Germline V gene data show CDR1 as LNHDA and CDR2 as SQIVND (reference sequence). V lost 0 bases, J lost 7 bases, and 6 bases lay in between. The CDR3 consists of 13 residues.

The CDR3 is CASSQNEDRTQYF. CDR3 in DNA: TGTGCCAGCAGCCAAAATGAGGATCGGACCCAGTACTTC. This chain joins TRBV4-2 and TRBJ2-5; no clear D gene. Germline V gene data show CDR1 as LGHNA and CDR2 as YNFKEQ. The V end lost 2 bases, the J end lost 7 bases, and 11 bases lay between the germline ends. There are 13 residues in the CDR3.

V and J are TRBV4-1 and TRBJ1-2, with 12 bases matching TRBD1. With V trimmed by 0 bases and J by 4 bases, 9 bases remained unmatched. Germline V gives CDR1 MGHRA, CDR2 YSYEKL. The CDR3 is 18 residues long. CDR3 loop: CASSQERDRGRRGYGYTF. CDR3 sequence (DNA): TGCGCCAGCAGCCAAGAAAGGGACAGGGGGCGGCGTGGCTATGGCTACACCTTC.

CDR3: CASSTDQGSYNQPQHF. The CDR3, as DNA: TGTGCCAGTAGTACTGACCAGGGGAGTTACAATCAGCCCCAGCATTTT. V gene TRBV19 combines with J gene TRBJ1-5, with a weak D call TRBD1 (6 bases). CDR3 length: 16 residues. Deletions cut 4 bases from V and 3 bases from J, with 16 bases between. Germline CDR1 and CDR2: LNHDA and SQIVND (reference sequence).

The chain uses TRBV5-8 and TRBJ2-1; 7 nucleotides align to TRBD1. This CDR3 comprises 15 residues. CDR1 and CDR2 from the germline V gene are SGHTS and YDEGEE. With V trimmed by 0 bases and J by 2 bases, 2 bases remained unmatched. The DNA of the CDR3 is TGTGCCAGCAGCTTGGGCCAGGGGGCCTACAATGAGCAGTTCTTC. It is translated as CASSLGQGAYNEQFF.

The chain couples TRBV10-3 to TRBJ2-1; D is unresolved. Germline V gives CDR1 ENHRY, CDR2 SYGVKD. The V gene lost 9 bases and the J gene lost 1 base, with 4 bases spanning the gap. This CDR3 contains 11 residues. Here the CDR3 DNA reads TGTGCCATATCATCCTACAATGAGCAGTTCTTC. This sequence encodes CAISSYNEQFF.